The next 19 T cell receptor beta chains were all read from a single sample in a study of T-cell reconstitution after alpha-beta-depleted transplantation in children. Library preparation (for TCRbeta) was performed with unique molecular identifiers. TCRdb called the PCR reads again in MiXCR, with one record for every CDR3 protein. The sample records 300,000 to 400,000 distinct CDR3 sequences, roughly 15% being singletons. The sequencing here drew on PBMCs, mostly from graft donor cells, taken 360 days after TCRalphabeta/CD19-depleted stem cell transplant. These receptors were taken from a male patient aged 2 to 10 who had a stem cell transplant for acute lymphoblastic leukemia, so the T cells may come from the graft donor.

The gene calls are TRBV5-1 and TRBJ2-3; a weak D match, TRBD2 (5 bases). The CDR3 loop spans 13 amino acids. CDR1 is SGHRS and CDR2 is YFSETQ in the germline V gene. V was cut by 0 bases and J by 5 bases, with 7 bases left in between. The CDR3 region is CASSLVLGDTQYF. CDR3 bases: TGCGCCAGCAGCTTGGTACTAGGAGATACGCAGTATTTT.

This clonotype was counted a few times. This chain joins TRBV11-3 and TRBJ2-1, with D maybe TRBD2 (5 bases). The V gene lost 5 bases and the J gene lost 9 bases, with 14 bases spanning the gap. The CDR3 is made up of 13 amino acids. Looked up from germline, CDR1 is SGHNT and CDR2 is YENEEA. CDR3 loop: CASSPGREGEQFF. The CDR3 DNA follows: TGTGCCAGCAGCCCCGGGCGAGAGGGTGAGCAGTTCTTC. Full variable domain (outside the CDR3, taken from reference TRBV11-3 and TRBJ2-1): EAGVVQSPRYKIIEKKQPVAFWCNPISGHNTLYWYLQNLGQGPELLIRYENEEAVDDSQLPKDRFSAERLKGVDSTLKIQPAELGDSAVYLCASSPGREGEQFFGPGTRLTVL.

The rearrangement links TRBV29-1 to TRBJ1-1, with D possibly matching TRBD1 (6 bases). Trimming pared 5 bases from V and 0 bases from J, leaving 10 bases between. Germline assignment: CDR1 SQVTM and CDR2 ANQGSEA. The CDR3 covers 13 residues. The CDR3: CSVLGGMNTEAFF. Here the CDR3 DNA reads TGCAGCGTTCTAGGGGGAATGAACACTGAAGCTTTCTTT.

This clonotype was seen a single time. Possible read error: a much larger clone is one base away. The gene calls are TRBV12-3 or TRBV12-4 and TRBJ1-5, with D perhaps TRBD1 (5 bases). The CDR3 totals 13 residues. V was clipped by 1 base and J by 5 bases, with 6 bases between them. The DNA of the CDR3 is TGTGCCAGCAGTTTAGGGGACTATCAGCCCCAGCATTTT. Encoded protein: CASSLGDYQPQHF.

This clonotype was found a few times. The V gene is TRBV5-1, the J gene TRBJ2-7; 10 bases agree with TRBD1. The V gene's germline CDR1 is SGHRS and CDR2 YFSETQ. This CDR3 region has 15 residues. The ends lost 4 bases at V and 3 bases at J; junction bases unmatched: 7. This CDR3 is CASSQQTGGYYEQYF. CDR3 in DNA: TGCGCCAGCAGCCAACAGACAGGGGGCTACTACGAGCAGTACTTC.

This clonotype was counted a few times. The V and J genes are TRBV9 and TRBJ1-3; maybe TRBD1 (5 bases). CDR3 length: 13 amino acids. Trimming removed 5 bases from V and 3 bases from J, with 9 bases in between. Per the germline V gene, CDR1 is SGDLS and CDR2 is YYNGEE. The chain's CDR3 is CASSGGFGNTIYF. For the CDR3, the DNA is TGTGCCAGCAGTGGGGGGTTTGGAAACACCATATATTTT.

This clonotype was counted a few times. The chain carries TRBV15 and TRBJ1-2; D gene unclear. The length of the CDR3 is 13 residues. Germline lookup yields CDR1 LNHNV and CDR2 YYDKDF (reference sequence). Trimming left V 0 bases short and J 4 bases short, with 6 bases between. As DNA, the CDR3 is TGTGCCACCAGCAGAGAGGCAGTCTATGGCTACACCTTC. This gives the protein CATSREAVYGYTF.

The rearrangement uses TRBV28 and TRBJ2-3, with unresolved D. Trimming removed 5 bases at V and 2 bases at J, with 14 bases between. The germline gives CDR1 MDHEN, CDR2 SYDVKM. The CDR3 covers 15 residues. This CDR3 is CASSPRSLYTDTQYF. CDR3 DNA: TGTGCCAGCAGTCCGCGGTCCTTATACACAGATACGCAGTATTTT.

The chain carries TRBV16 and TRBJ1-1; D perhaps matches TRBD1 (5 bases). This CDR3 comprises 12 residues. V was pared by 2 bases and J by 11 bases, with 12 bases between. The germline V gene encodes CDR1 KGHSY and CDR2 FQNENV. CDR3 DNA sequence: TGTGCCAGCAGCCAAGTGAGCAGGGCTGCTTTCTTT. Its protein is CASSQVSRAAFF.

The chain is built from TRBV6-5 and TRBJ1-5; 8 bases agree with TRBD1. V lost 2 bases and J lost 4; bases outside the gene matches: 7. The CDR3 spans 16 residues. CDR1 and CDR2 from the germline V gene are MNHEY and SVGAGI. Here the CDR3 DNA reads TGTGCCAGCAGTTACGAACAGGGGGTGGGGAATCAGCCCCAGCATTTT. Its protein product is CASSYEQGVGNQPQHF.

This clonotype was found a few times. The rearrangement links TRBV28 to TRBJ2-5; D unclear. Germline-derived CDR1 and CDR2 are MDHEN and SYDVKM. V was shortened by 7 bases and J by 5 bases, with 17 bases between the two germline ends. The CDR3 covers 14 residues. CDR3 region: CASKKGRYRETQYF. DNA of the CDR3: TGTGCCAGCAAAAAGGGCCGGTACCGGGAGACCCAGTACTTC. Full variable domain (rest looked up from reference TRBV28 and TRBJ2-5): DVKVTQSSRYLVKRTGEKVFLECVQDMDHENMFWYRQDPGLGLRLIYFSYDVKMKEKGDIPEGYSVSREKKERFSLILESASTNQTSMYLCASKKGRYRETQYFGPGTRLLVL.

The chain couples TRBV29-1 to TRBJ2-7; D is unclear. The CDR3 covers 11 residues. Trimming left V 4 bases short and J 3 bases short, with 7 bases between. Germline V gene data show CDR1 as SQVTM and CDR2 as ANQGSEA. The CDR3 DNA reads TGCAGCGTTGTCAGTGTCTACGAGCAGTACTTC. This gives the protein CSVVSVYEQYF.

This clonotype appeared many times. V gene TRBV4-1 combines with J gene TRBJ2-1, with 13 bases matching TRBD2. With 0 bases clipped from V and 4 bases from J, the junction kept 3 bases outside the gene matches. In germline, CDR1 is MGHRA, CDR2 YSYEKL. The CDR3 contains 17 residues. This chain's CDR3 is CASSQDGTSGMYNEQFF. For the CDR3, the DNA is TGCGCCAGCAGCCAAGACGGGACTAGCGGGATGTACAATGAGCAGTTCTTC.

This clonotype was recorded a few times. The rearrangement joins TRBV18 to TRBJ1-2; D gene ambiguous. This CDR3 region has 16 residues. Germline V gene data show CDR1 as KGHSH and CDR2 as LQKENI. Trimming took 3 bases from V and 4 from J, leaving 18 bases between them. The CDR3 sequence is CASSPLAEQPLYGYTF. CDR3 nucleotides: TGTGCCAGCTCACCCCTGGCGGAACAGCCCCTCTATGGCTACACCTTC.

This clonotype has a handful of counts. A read error may produce the germline difference seen at one junction end. This chain connects TRBV7-7 to TRBJ2-5; tentative D call: TRBD1 (6 bases). The CDR3 is 15 amino acids. Per the germline V gene, CDR1 is SSHAT and CDR2 is FNYEAQ (reference sequence). The CDR3 DNA reads TGTGCTAGCAGCTCTGGGGGCCGGGGTCAAGAGACCCAGTACTTC. Its translation: CASSSGGRGQETQYF.

V usage is TRBV7-2 and J usage is TRBJ1-1; D gene uncertain. The V end was cut by 5 bases, the J end by 13 bases, with 20 bases between. CDR1 and CDR2 from the germline V gene are SGHTA and FQGNSA. CDR3 length equals 13 residues. The CDR3 nucleotides are TGTGCCAGCAGCCCTGGGAGAATAGGTGTGGGTTTCTTT. It translates to CASSPGRIGVGFF.

This clonotype was counted only a few times. The gene calls are TRBV20-1 and TRBJ1-1, with D perhaps matching TRBD1 (6 bases). Germline V gives CDR1 DFQATT, CDR2 SNEGSKA (reference sequence). The CDR3 extends over 11 amino acids. Written as DNA, the CDR3 is TGCAGCCCCTTACAGGGTACCGCTGCTTTCTTT. Protein: CSPLQGTAAFF.

This chain joins TRBV3-1 and TRBJ2-2; D not certain. The CDR3 has 11 amino acids. V lost 10 bases and J lost 1, with 4 bases in between. Germline V gene lookup returns CDR1 LGHDT and CDR2 YNNKEL (reference sequence). The CDR3 DNA follows: TGTGCCACCATGAACACCGGGGAGCTGTTTTTT. Its protein product is CATMNTGELFF.

This chain links TRBV18 with TRBJ1-4; D uncertain. Trimming removed 4 bases from V and 5 bases from J, with 11 bases in between. The CDR3 totals 14 residues. Germline values: CDR1 KGHSH, CDR2 LQKENI. As DNA, the CDR3 is TGTGCCAGCTCACTTACCAGATCAAATGAAAAACTGTTTTTT. This gives the protein CASSLTRSNEKLFF.